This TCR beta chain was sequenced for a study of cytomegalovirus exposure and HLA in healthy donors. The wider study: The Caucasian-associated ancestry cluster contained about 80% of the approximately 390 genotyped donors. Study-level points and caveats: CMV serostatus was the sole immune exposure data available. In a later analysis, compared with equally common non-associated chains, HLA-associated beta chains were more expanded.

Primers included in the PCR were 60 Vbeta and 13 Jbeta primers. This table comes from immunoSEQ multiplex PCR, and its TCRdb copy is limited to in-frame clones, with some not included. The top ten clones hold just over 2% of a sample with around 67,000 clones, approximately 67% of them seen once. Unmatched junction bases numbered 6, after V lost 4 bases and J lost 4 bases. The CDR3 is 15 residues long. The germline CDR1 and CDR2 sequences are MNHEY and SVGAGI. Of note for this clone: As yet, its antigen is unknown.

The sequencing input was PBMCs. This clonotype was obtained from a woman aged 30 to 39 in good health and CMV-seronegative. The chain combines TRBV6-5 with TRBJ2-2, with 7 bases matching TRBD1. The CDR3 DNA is TGTGCCAGCAGTTCCCGACAGGGAATCACCGGGGAGCTGTTTTTT. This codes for CASSSRQGITGELFF.